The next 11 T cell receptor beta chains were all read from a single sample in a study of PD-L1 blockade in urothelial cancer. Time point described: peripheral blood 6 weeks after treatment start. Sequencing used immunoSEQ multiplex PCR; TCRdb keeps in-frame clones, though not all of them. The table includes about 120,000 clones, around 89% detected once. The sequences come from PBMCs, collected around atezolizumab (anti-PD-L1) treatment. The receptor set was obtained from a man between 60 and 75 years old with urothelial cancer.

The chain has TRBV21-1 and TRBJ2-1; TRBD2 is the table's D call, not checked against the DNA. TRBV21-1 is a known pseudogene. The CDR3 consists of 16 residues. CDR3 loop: CASSIEGSGRAVLQFF. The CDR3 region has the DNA TGTGCCAGCAGCATTGAAGGTAGCGGGAGGGCCGTGCTGCAGTTCTTC.

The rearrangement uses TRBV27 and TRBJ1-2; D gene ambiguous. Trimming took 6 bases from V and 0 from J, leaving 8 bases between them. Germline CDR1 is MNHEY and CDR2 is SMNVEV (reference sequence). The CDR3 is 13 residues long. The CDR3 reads CASSPPSNYGYTF. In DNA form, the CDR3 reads TGTGCCAGCAGCCCCCCATCTAACTATGGCTACACCTTC.

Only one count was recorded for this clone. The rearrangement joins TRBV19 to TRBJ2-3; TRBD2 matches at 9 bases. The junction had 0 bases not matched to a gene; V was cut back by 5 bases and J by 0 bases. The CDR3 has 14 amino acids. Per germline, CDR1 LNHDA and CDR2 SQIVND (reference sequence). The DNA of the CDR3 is TGTGCCAGTAGTGCGGGGGGGAGCACAGATACGCAGTATTTT. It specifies CASSAGGSTDTQYF.

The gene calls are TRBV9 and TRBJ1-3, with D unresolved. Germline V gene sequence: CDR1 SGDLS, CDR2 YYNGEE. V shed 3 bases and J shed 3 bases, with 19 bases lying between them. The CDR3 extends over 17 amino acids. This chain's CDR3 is CASSASVAGFGGNTIYF. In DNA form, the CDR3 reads TGTGCCAGCAGCGCTTCCGTTGCGGGCTTTGGTGGAAACACCATATATTTT.

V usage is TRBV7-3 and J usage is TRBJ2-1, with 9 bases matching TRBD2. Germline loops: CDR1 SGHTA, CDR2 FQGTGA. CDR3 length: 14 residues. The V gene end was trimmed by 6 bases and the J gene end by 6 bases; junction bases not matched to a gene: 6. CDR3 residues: CASSSGLAPNEQFF. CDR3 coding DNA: TGTGCCAGCAGTTCCGGACTAGCGCCCAATGAGCAGTTCTTC.

CDR3 nucleotide sequence: TGTGCCAGTAATGACCCGGGACAGGGGACCAATGGCTACACCTTC. Translating gives CASNDPGQGTNGYTF. This chain uses TRBV19 with TRBJ1-2; 10 bases line up with TRBD1. V trimming: 7 bases; J trimming: 6 bases; junction bases outside the gene matches: 11. Germline V gene lookup returns CDR1 LNHDA and CDR2 SQIVND (reference sequence). CDR3 length: 15 residues.

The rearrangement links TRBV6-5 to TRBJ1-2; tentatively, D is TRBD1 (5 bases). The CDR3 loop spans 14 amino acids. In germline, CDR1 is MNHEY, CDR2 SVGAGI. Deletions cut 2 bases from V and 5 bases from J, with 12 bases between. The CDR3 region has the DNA TGTGCCAGCAGTTACCAGCAGGGTCTTTATGGCTACACCTTC. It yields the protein CASSYQQGLYGYTF.

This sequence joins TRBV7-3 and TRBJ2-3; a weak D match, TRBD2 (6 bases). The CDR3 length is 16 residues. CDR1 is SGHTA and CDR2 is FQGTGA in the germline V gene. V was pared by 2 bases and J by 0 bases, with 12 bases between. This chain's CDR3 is CASSLSSGRSTDTQYF. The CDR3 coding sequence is TGTGCCAGCAGCTTATCAAGCGGGCGAAGCACAGATACGCAGTATTTT. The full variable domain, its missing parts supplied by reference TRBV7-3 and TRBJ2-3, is GAGVSQTPSNKVTEKGKYVELRCDPISGHTALYWYRQSLGQGPEFLIYFQGTGAADDSGLPNDRFFAVRPEGSVSTLKIQRTERGDSAVYLCASSLSSGRSTDTQYFGPGTRLTVL.

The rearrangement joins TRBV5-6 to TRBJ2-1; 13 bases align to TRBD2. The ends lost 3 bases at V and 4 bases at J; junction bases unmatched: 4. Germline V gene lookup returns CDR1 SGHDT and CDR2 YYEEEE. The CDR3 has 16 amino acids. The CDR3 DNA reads TGTGCCAGCAGCTGGGGGACTAGCGGGGCATACAATGAGCAGTTCTTC. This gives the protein CASSWGTSGAYNEQFF.

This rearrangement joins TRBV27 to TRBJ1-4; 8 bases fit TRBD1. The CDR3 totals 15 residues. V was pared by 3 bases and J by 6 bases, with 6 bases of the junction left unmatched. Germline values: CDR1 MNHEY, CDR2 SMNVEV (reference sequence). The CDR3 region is CASSFQQGGYEKLFF. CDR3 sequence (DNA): TGTGCCAGCAGTTTCCAACAGGGGGGTTATGAAAAACTGTTTTTT.

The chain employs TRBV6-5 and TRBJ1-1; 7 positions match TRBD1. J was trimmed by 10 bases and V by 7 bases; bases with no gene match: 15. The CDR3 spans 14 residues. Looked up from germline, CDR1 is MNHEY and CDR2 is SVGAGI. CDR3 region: CASKPGTASRVAFF. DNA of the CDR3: TGTGCCAGCAAGCCTGGGACAGCCTCCCGGGTAGCTTTCTTT.